The 32 T cell receptor beta chains below were found in one sample sequenced in a study of T-cell memory formation after mild COVID-19. TCRdb independently ran MiXCR on the 5' RACE reads; one entry per CDR3 protein. This table holds some 120,000 distinct CDR3 sequences, approximately 17% found once. The sample comprised PBMCs or a T cell subset sorted from them (not recorded which). The receptors stem from a man between 18 and 29 years old who had mild COVID-19 (a few samples of this study predate the infection). Cell type and time point are not known.

This chain connects TRBV29-1 to TRBJ2-5; TRBD1 matches at 8 bases. This CDR3 comprises 13 residues. V shed 7 bases and J 4 bases; nucleotides not matched to a gene: 8. Germline V gives CDR1 SQVTM, CDR2 ANQGSEA. The DNA of the CDR3 is TGCAGCGCCAATCCCGGACAGGGAGAGACCCAGTACTTC. Its protein is CSANPGQGETQYF.

Only a few counts were recorded for this clonotype. The chain has TRBV9 and TRBJ1-3; D remains unclear. The CDR3 length is 13 residues. Per the germline V gene, CDR1 is SGDLS and CDR2 is YYNGEE. With 4 bases removed from V and 3 bases from J, the gap between germline ends came to 8 bases. The CDR3 region has the DNA TGTGCCAGCAGCCCCTGGGTTGGAAACACCATATATTTT. Translated, it gives CASSPWVGNTIYF.

The V call is TRBV20-1, the J call TRBJ2-3; 9 nucleotides line up with TRBD2. The CDR3 has 14 amino acids. V shed 6 bases and J 2 bases; nucleotides not matched to a gene: 6. CDR1 DFQATT and CDR2 SNEGSKA come from the germline V gene (reference sequence). CDR3 protein: CSALSGGNTDTQYF. DNA of the CDR3: TGCAGTGCCCTTAGCGGGGGAAACACAGATACGCAGTATTTT.

This clonotype appeared a few times. V and J are TRBV20-1 and TRBJ1-2; the match to TRBD1 covers 7 bases. This CDR3 has 14 residues. The germline V gene encodes CDR1 DFQATT and CDR2 SNEGSKA (reference sequence). The V gene end was trimmed by 2 bases and the J gene end by 0 bases; junction bases not matched to a gene: 3. The CDR3 sequence: CSARSGGANYGYTF. In nucleotides, the CDR3 is TGCAGTGCTAGATCAGGGGGTGCTAACTATGGCTACACCTTC.

This clonotype was observed a few times. The J gene is TRBJ2-1, the V gene TRBV20-1, with D perhaps matching TRBD1 or TRBD2 (7 bases each). Looked up from germline, CDR1 is DFQATT and CDR2 is SNEGSKA (reference sequence). Trimming shortened V by 6 bases and J by 9 bases, and 18 bases separated the two germline ends. The CDR3 is 13 amino acids. In nucleotides, the CDR3 is TGCAGTGCCAGGGGGACGCGGGGGCTTGAGCAGTTCTTC. It encodes CSARGTRGLEQFF.

This clonotype was detected many times. The CDR3 coding sequence is TGTGCCAGCAGCCCGAGGACAGGGGCCAGTGGAGCTTTCTTT. The encoded protein is CASSPRTGASGAFF. The J gene is TRBJ1-1, the V gene TRBV7-2; TRBD1 matches 9 bases. V lost 5 bases, J lost 10 bases, and 11 bases stayed unmatched. This CDR3 comprises 14 residues. CDR1 SGHTA and CDR2 FQGNSA come from the germline V gene.

This clonotype was recorded a few times. This chain links TRBV20-1 with TRBJ1-1, with D maybe TRBD1 (6 bases). Germline values: CDR1 DFQATT, CDR2 SNEGSKA (reference sequence). V shed 2 bases and J shed 1 base, with 8 bases lying between them. The CDR3 contains 13 residues. CDR3 bases: TGCAGTGCTAGACGGGGGCCGAACACTGAAGCTTTCTTT. Protein product: CSARRGPNTEAFF.

Many counts were recorded for this clonotype. V usage is TRBV4-1 and J usage is TRBJ1-3; tentatively, D is TRBD1 (5 bases). The CDR3 has 14 amino acids. Germline V gene lookup returns CDR1 MGHRA and CDR2 YSYEKL. Trimming pared 4 bases from V and 2 bases from J, leaving 9 bases between. The CDR3 loop is CASSRGSAGNTIYF. The CDR3 coding sequence is TGCGCCAGCAGCCGGGGCTCAGCTGGAAACACCATATATTTT.

This clonotype occurred many times. The junction shows a germline mismatch at one end, possibly a read error. The chain recombines TRBV5-1 with TRBJ2-3, with D perhaps TRBD2 (6 bases). The germline V gene has CDR1 SGHRS and CDR2 YFSETQ. The CDR3 extends over 12 amino acids. The CDR3 sequence: CASSLAADTQYF. CDR3 nucleotides: TGTGCCAGCAGCTTAGCGGCAGATACGCAGTATTTT.

The V call is TRBV7-2, the J call TRBJ1-1; the D is unclear. CDR3 length equals 13 residues. V lost 6 bases to trimming and J lost 3 bases, with 11 bases between them. Germline assignment: CDR1 SGHTA and CDR2 FQGNSA. In nucleotides, the CDR3 is TGTGCCAGCAGTAAACAGAGGGACACTGAAGCTTTCTTT. Translation: CASSKQRDTEAFF.

This clonotype has only a few counts. The chain links TRBV20-1 to TRBJ1-5; 11 bases line up with TRBD1. V lost 4 bases, J lost 5 bases, and 13 bases stayed unmatched. The CDR3 contains 17 residues. Germline V gene sequence: CDR1 DFQATT, CDR2 SNEGSKA (reference sequence). In nucleotides, the CDR3 is TGCAGTGCTACAGACTCCGGGACAGGGGGTTCGGATCAGCCCCAGCATTTT. This sequence encodes CSATDSGTGGSDQPQHF.

In DNA, the CDR3 is TGTGCCAGCAACCGGGACAGCTCCTACGAGCAGTACTTC. Amino acid sequence: CASNRDSSYEQYF. V and J are TRBV28 and TRBJ2-7; 7 bases line up with TRBD1. This CDR3 comprises 13 residues. Germline V lookup: CDR1 MDHEN, CDR2 SYDVKM. The V and J ends lost 7 bases and 0 bases, in that order; junction bases with no gene match: 3.

This clonotype was found a few times. The V call is TRBV6-6, the J call TRBJ1-5, with 7 bases matching TRBD1. J gave up 1 base and V 5 bases, and 2 bases lay outside the gene matches. Per the germline V gene, CDR1 is MNHNY and CDR2 is SVGAGI (reference sequence). CDR3 length equals 14 residues. CDR3 sequence: CASSAGQSNQPQHF. CDR3 DNA: TGTGCCAGCAGTGCGGGACAGAGCAATCAGCCCCAGCATTTT.

The rearrangement links TRBV12-3 or TRBV12-4 to TRBJ2-5; no clear D gene. This CDR3 has 15 amino acids. The V end lost 6 bases, the J end lost 2 bases, and 16 bases lay between the germline ends. CDR3 nucleotides: TGTGCCAGCAGGGGCACCGGTACCGCACAAGAGACCCAGTACTTC. Protein product: CASRGTGTAQETQYF.

The V call is TRBV21-1, the J call TRBJ1-6. TRBV21-1 is a recognized pseudogene. The CDR3 contains 12 residues. The CDR3 bases are TGTGCCAGCAGCAAAAAAGATTCACCCCTCCACTTT. It is translated as CASSKKDSPLHF.

Only a few counts were recorded for this clonotype. This chain links TRBV20-1 with TRBJ2-5; 11 positions agree with TRBD2. CDR1 is DFQATT and CDR2 is SNEGSKA in the germline V gene (reference sequence). The CDR3 has 13 amino acids. With V trimmed by 4 bases and J by 3 bases, 1 base remained unmatched. The chain's CDR3 is CSATTSGEETQYF. In DNA, the CDR3 is TGCAGTGCTACGACTAGCGGGGAAGAGACCCAGTACTTC.

This chain links TRBV15 with TRBJ1-4, with D maybe TRBD1 (6 bases). The germline V gene has CDR1 LNHNV and CDR2 YYDKDF (reference sequence). The CDR3 is made up of 16 amino acids. The V gene lost 7 bases and the J gene lost 0 bases, with 15 bases spanning the gap. For the CDR3, the DNA is TGTGCCACCACTCAGGGGACCCCTTCAACTAATGAAAAACTGTTTTTT. It specifies CATTQGTPSTNEKLFF.

The CDR3 DNA reads as TGTGCCATCACTTCCGGGACAGGCCACCTAGGCGGCTACACCTTC. The encoded protein is CAITSGTGHLGGYTF. V usage is TRBV10-3 and J usage is TRBJ1-2; 8 bases map to TRBD1. This CDR3 is built from 15 residues. The V and J ends lost 7 bases and 8 bases, in that order; junction bases with no gene match: 15. Germline V CDR1 and CDR2: ENHRY, SYGVKD.

In this sample, this clonotype turned up once. The gene calls are TRBV9 and TRBJ1-5; TRBD1 is a possible D gene (5 bases). The CDR3 has 12 amino acids. V was pared by 10 bases and J by 4 bases, with 12 bases between. Germline V gives CDR1 SGDLS, CDR2 YYNGEE. The CDR3 spells CALTRTNQPQHF. The CDR3 region has the DNA TGTGCCCTAACCCGGACAAATCAGCCCCAGCATTTT. The variable domain in full, with the rest retrieved from reference TRBV9 and TRBJ1-5, is DSGVTQTPKHLITATGQRVTLRCSPRSGDLSVYWYQQSLDQGLQFLIQYYNGEERAKGNILERFSAQQFPDLHSELNLSSLELGDSALYFCALTRTNQPQHFGDGTRLSIL.

This clonotype was detected only a few times. The rearrangement uses TRBV5-1 and TRBJ2-3; unclear D gene. Deletions cut 1 base from V and 6 bases from J, with 9 bases between. CDR3 length equals 13 residues. In germline, CDR1 is SGHRS, CDR2 YFSETQ. The CDR3 here is CASSLSAVDTQYF. In nucleotides, the CDR3 is TGCGCCAGCAGCTTGTCCGCGGTGGATACGCAGTATTTT. The whole variable domain, remainder taken from reference TRBV5-1 and TRBJ2-3, is KAGVTQTPRYLIKTRGQQVTLSCSPISGHRSVSWYQQTPGQGLQFLFEYFSETQRNKGNFPGRFSGRQFSNSRSEMNVSTLELGDSALYLCASSLSAVDTQYFGPGTRLTVL.

The chain uses TRBV5-1 and TRBJ2-4; D not certain. The germline gives CDR1 SGHRS, CDR2 YFSETQ. V gave up 0 bases and J gave up 1 base, with 5 bases separating them. The CDR3 length is 14 residues. CDR3 region: CASSLEAAKNIQYF. Here the CDR3 DNA reads TGCGCCAGCAGCTTGGAGGCTGCCAAAAACATTCAGTACTTC.

The chain has TRBV6-1 and TRBJ1-5, with 10 bases lining up with TRBD1. J was trimmed by 5 bases and V by 4 bases; bases with no gene match: 5. There are 15 residues in the CDR3. Germline V gives CDR1 MNHNS, CDR2 SASEGT. The CDR3 sequence: CASSARGQGYQPQHF. The CDR3 DNA follows: TGTGCCAGCAGTGCTCGGGGACAGGGGTATCAGCCCCAGCATTTT.

This clonotype was seen at least ten times. The chain recombines TRBV5-1 with TRBJ2-7, with TRBD1 matching 8 bases. V dropped 0 bases and J dropped 3; count of bases not matched to a gene: 5. Germline V gene data show CDR1 as SGHRS and CDR2 as YFSETQ. The length of the CDR3 is 15 residues. CDR3 residues: CASSLGPGQGYEQYF. The DNA for the CDR3 is TGCGCCAGCAGCTTGGGACCTGGACAGGGCTACGAGCAGTACTTC.

This sequence joins TRBV5-4 and TRBJ2-2, with a possible D match to TRBD1 (6 bases). V was clipped by 2 bases and J by 2 bases, with 13 bases between them. CDR3 length: 16 amino acids. Looked up from germline, CDR1 is SGHNT and CDR2 is YYREEE (reference sequence). CDR3: CASSFTGLGNTGELFF. The CDR3, as DNA: TGTGCCAGCAGCTTTACAGGGTTAGGTAACACCGGGGAGCTGTTTTTT. Full variable domain (remainder filled in from reference TRBV5-4 and TRBJ2-2): ETGVTQSPTHLIKTRGQQVTLRCSSQSGHNTVSWYQQALGQGPQFIFQYYREEENGRGNFPPRFSGLQFPNYSSELNVNALELDDSALYLCASSFTGLGNTGELFFGEGSRLTVL.

The V gene is TRBV6-2 or TRBV6-3, the J gene TRBJ2-4; perhaps TRBD1 as D (6 bases). Germline CDR1 is MNHEY and CDR2 is SVGEGT. V was pared by 10 bases and J by 7 bases, with 23 bases between. The CDR3 sequence is 15 residues long. CDR3 in DNA: TGTGCCACTACAGCCGGGACAATAAAGGTGAACATTCAGTACTTC. Protein sequence: CATTAGTIKVNIQYF.

CDR3 protein: CASSLGQSLSGNTIYF. In DNA, the CDR3 is TGCGCCAGCAGCCTTGGACAGTCCCTCTCTGGAAACACCATATATTTT. The chain recombines TRBV5-1 with TRBJ1-3, with D possibly matching TRBD1 (6 bases). The CDR3 length is 16 residues. The V end lost 4 bases, the J end lost 0 bases, and 14 bases lay between the germline ends. The germline CDR1 and CDR2 sequences are SGHRS and YFSETQ. The full variable domain, its missing parts supplied by reference TRBV5-1 and TRBJ1-3, is KAGVTQTPRYLIKTRGQQVTLSCSPISGHRSVSWYQQTPGQGLQFLFEYFSETQRNKGNFPGRFSGRQFSNSRSEMNVSTLELGDSALYLCASSLGQSLSGNTIYFGEGSWLTVV.

At least ten counts were recorded for this clonotype. The V gene is TRBV7-2, the J gene TRBJ2-3, with D perhaps matching TRBD2 (6 bases). V lost 1 base, J lost 4 bases, and 9 bases lay in between. The CDR3 is 14 amino acids. In germline, CDR1 is SGHTA, CDR2 FQGNSA. The DNA for the CDR3 is TGTGCCAGCAGCTTAGGGCCGGGGGCAGATACGCAGTATTTT. It yields the protein CASSLGPGADTQYF.

The chain employs TRBV4-1 and TRBJ2-3, with D perhaps being TRBD1 or TRBD2 (5 bases each). This CDR3 region has 15 residues. Germline lookup yields CDR1 MGHRA and CDR2 YSYEKL. The V end lost 1 base, the J end lost 3 bases, and 11 bases lay between the germline ends. CDR3 DNA sequence: TGCGCCAGCAGCCAAGTGGGGACGGGAACAGATACGCAGTATTTT. Translated, it gives CASSQVGTGTDTQYF.

The CDR3, as DNA: TGTGCCAGCATTCCGGGGGGGCCAGATACGCAGTATTTT. Amino acid sequence: CASIPGGPDTQYF. This chain joins TRBV2 and TRBJ2-3; 8 bases map to TRBD2. Germline CDR1 SNHLY, CDR2 FYNNEI. The CDR3 runs to 13 residues. The junction had 4 bases not matched to a gene; V was cut back by 7 bases and J by 4 bases.

This clonotype was counted only a few times. CDR3 loop: CSAMIQGSEQYF. The CDR3 bases are TGCAGTGCTATGATCCAGGGGTCCGAGCAGTACTTC. The gene calls are TRBV20-1 and TRBJ2-7, with D tentatively TRBD1 (6 bases). The germline CDR1 and CDR2 sequences are DFQATT and SNEGSKA (reference sequence). V lost 4 bases and J 6 bases, leaving 13 bases between the germline ends. The CDR3 sequence is 12 residues long.

This clonotype was observed a few times. The chain joins TRBV7-2 to TRBJ2-2, with D possibly being TRBD1 (5 bases). CDR3 length equals 17 residues. Germline-derived CDR1 and CDR2 are SGHTA and FQGNSA. Trimming stripped 1 base from V and 7 bases from J, with 19 bases between. As DNA, the CDR3 is TGTGCCAGCAGCTTAGAACCAGGGCGGATCATATTCGGGGAGCTGTTTTTT. This sequence encodes CASSLEPGRIIFGELFF.

A few counts support this clonotype. The rearrangement links TRBV6-5 to TRBJ2-7; the D is unclear. The CDR3 covers 15 residues. Germline values: CDR1 MNHEY, CDR2 SVGAGI. The V end lost 0 bases, the J end lost 3 bases, and 12 bases lay between the germline ends. This CDR3 reads CASSYSLRAYYEQYF. CDR3 bases: TGTGCCAGCAGTTACTCCCTCCGGGCTTACTACGAGCAGTACTTC.